Following are 8 T cell receptor beta chains from one sample sequenced in a study of blood T cell repertoires in COVID-19. TCRdb's table, derived via immunoSEQ multiplex PCR, lists solely in-frame clones and lacks some. Of approximately 140,000 clones listed, 85% to 90% were seen once; the top ten hold approximately 1.2%. The sample comprised PBMCs or T cells enriched from blood (not recorded which). The receptors originated from a woman between 25 and 40 years old with acute COVID-19.

This chain joins TRBV7-9 and TRBJ2-1; possibly TRBD2 for D (5 bases). The germline V and J ends were trimmed by 3 bases and 0 bases, with 12 bases remaining between them. Germline loops: CDR1 SEHNR, CDR2 FQNEAQ (reference sequence). This CDR3 has 16 residues. The CDR3 bases are TGTGCCAGCAGCTTCGCAGGACGGGGCTCCTACAATGAGCAGTTCTTC. Its protein product is CASSFAGRGSYNEQFF. Filled out from reference TRBV7-9 and TRBJ2-1, the complete variable domain reads DTGVSQNPRHKITKRGQNVTFRCDPISEHNRLYWYRQTLGQGPEFLTYFQNEAQLEKSRLLSDRFSAERPKGSFSTLEIQRTEQGDSAMYLCASSFAGRGSYNEQFFGPGTRLTVL.

The chain combines TRBV7-6 with TRBJ2-3, with D perhaps matching TRBD1 (5 bases). Germline V gene sequence: CDR1 SGHVS, CDR2 FNYEAQ. V lost 1 base to trimming and J lost 4 bases, with 9 bases between them. The CDR3 spans 14 residues. The CDR3 region is CASSLVLGADTQYF. Here the CDR3 DNA reads TGTGCCAGCAGCTTAGTTCTAGGGGCAGATACGCAGTATTTT.

The CDR3 loop is CASSATSGAYNEQFF. DNA of the CDR3: TGTGCCAGCAGCGCGACTAGCGGGGCCTACAATGAGCAGTTCTTC. V is TRBV9 and J is TRBJ2-1; 11 bases match TRBD2. Germline trimming cut 3 bases from V and 2 bases from J; bases unmatched to any gene: 1. CDR1 is SGDLS and CDR2 is YYNGEE in the germline V gene. The CDR3 has 15 residues.

The chain carries TRBV3-1 (or the pseudogene TRBV3-2) and TRBJ2-7; D may be TRBD1 (6 bases). The CDR3 sequence is 16 residues long. V was trimmed by 2 bases and J by 5 bases, leaving 19 bases between them. CDR1 and CDR2 (germline): LGHDT, YNNKEL (reference sequence). The CDR3 region has the DNA TGTGCCAGCAGCCAACTATCAGGGGCACCCCCCCACGAGCAGTACTTC. It specifies CASSQLSGAPPHEQYF.

The chain uses TRBV6-4 and TRBJ2-2; 7 positions agree with TRBD2. Germline V CDR1 and CDR2: MRHNA, SNTAGT. Losses at the gene ends were 6 bases for V and 4 bases for J; bases not matched to a gene: 8. There are 15 residues in the CDR3. The CDR3 loop is CASRLGPGGTGELFF. As DNA, the CDR3 is TGTGCCAGCAGGCTGGGGCCGGGGGGCACCGGGGAGCTGTTTTTT.

This sequence joins TRBV5-1 and TRBJ1-6, with D uncertain. The CDR3 is 16 amino acids. Per the germline V gene, CDR1 is SGHRS and CDR2 is YFSETQ. Trimming took off 4 bases at V and 5 bases at J, with 16 bases between the two ends. The CDR3 DNA sequence: TGCGCCAGCAGCCTGAGCGCGGCATCGAATAATTCACCCCTCCACTTT. Residues: CASSLSAASNNSPLHF.

The rearrangement links TRBV5-4 to TRBJ1-2; 7 bases are shared with TRBD1. V lost 5 bases to trimming and J lost 2 bases; unmatched junction nucleotides: 9. Per the germline V gene, CDR1 is SGHNT and CDR2 is YYREEE (reference sequence). The CDR3 extends over 15 amino acids. CDR3 region: CASRRWDSGNYGYTF. DNA for the CDR3: TGTGCCAGCAGAAGATGGGACAGCGGAAACTATGGCTACACCTTC.

This chain uses TRBV6-5 with TRBJ2-5; tentative D call: TRBD1 (5 bases). The CDR3 covers 13 residues. Trimming left V 8 bases short and J 4 bases short, with 14 bases between. Per germline, CDR1 MNHEY and CDR2 SVGAGI. The CDR3 loop reads CASASFRVETQYF. For the CDR3, the DNA is TGTGCCAGCGCCTCATTCAGGGTAGAGACCCAGTACTTC.